These T cell receptor beta chains were read from a single sample in a study of shared clonotypes between healthy human individuals. The protocol was immunoSEQ multiplex PCR, while the TCRdb copy is restricted to in-frame clones and leaves out a portion. The sample holds 2.5 million or so clones, approximately 92% seen once. Sequenced input: naive CD4+ T cells sorted from blood. The receptors stem from a man aged 18 to 30 in good health. Each CDR3 is given with its conserved first and last residue. D genes are given only for firm matches. Only part of the rows carry a size: once, few, many, or a class if the clone is expanded.

once,NA,15,TRBJ2-3,TRBV29-1,TGCAGCGTTGCCCCCCCTAATCCTAGCACAGATACGCAGTATTTT,CSVAPPNPSTDTQYF
few,NA,15,TRBJ1-4,TRBV2,TGTGCCAGCAGTGTATCCCCTGCAACTAATGAAAAACTGTTTTTT,CASSVSPATNEKLFF
NA,NA,13,TRBJ2-3,TRBV30,TGTGCCTGGACCAGGGATTTTTCAGATACGCAGTATTTT,CAWTRDFSDTQYF
once,TRBD1,15,TRBJ1-1,TRBV10-3,TGTGCCATCAGCCGGACAGGGACCATGAACACTGAAGCTTTCTTT,CAISRTGTMNTEAFF
NA,NA,16,TRBJ1-1,TRBV11-3,TGTGCCAGCAGCTTAGATCAAGGGACGGTGAACACTGAAGCTTTCTTT,CASSLDQGTVNTEAFF
NA,TRBD2,14,TRBJ2-1,TRBV10-3,TGTGCCATCACCGGTCGGGGGGACTACAATGAGCAGTTCTTC,CAITGRGDYNEQFF
NA,NA,13,TRBJ1-2,TRBV6-5,TGTGCCAGCAGTTACCTACAGGGATCGGGCTACACCTTC,CASSYLQGSGYTF
NA,NA,16,TRBJ1-1,TRBV10-3,TGTGCCATCAGTGAGTCCCGGACGTCAGGGACCACTGAAGCTTTCTTT,CAISESRTSGTTEAFF
NA,TRBD2,14,TRBJ2-5,TRBV7-2,TGTGCCAGCAGCTTAGGGGCGGGGGGAGAGACCCAGTACTTC,CASSLGAGGETQYF
NA,NA,14,TRBJ2-2,TRBV14,TGTGCCAGCAGCCAGCAACTTTCGGGCGGGGAGCTGTTTTTT,CASSQQLSGGELFF
NA,TRBD2,20,TRBJ2-5,TRBV7-8,TGTGCCAGCAGCTTAGTGCGGCCGGGACTAGCGGGGGGTAGGTCAGAGACCCAGTACTTC,CASSLVRPGLAGGRSETQYF
NA,NA,16,TRBJ2-3,TRBV19,TGTGCCAGTAGCCTTTCCTACCCCAGGGGATTTGATACGCAGTATTTT,CASSLSYPRGFDTQYF
NA,TRBD1,18,TRBJ1-3,TRBV10-3,TGTGCCATCAGTTCTCAGGGGACAGCTCCGTCCTCTGGAAACACCATATATTTT,CAISSQGTAPSSGNTIYF
NA,NA,15,TRBJ1-5,TRBV19,TGTGCCAGTAGTAATGACAATTATAGCAATCAGCCCCAGCATTTT,CASSNDNYSNQPQHF
NA,NA,13,TRBJ1-2,TRBV19,TGTGCCAGCTCCTCCATGGAGGGCACTGGCTACACCTTC,CASSSMEGTGYTF
NA,TRBD2,15,TRBJ2-1,TRBV25-1,TGTGCCAGCAGTGAACGTTCTAGCGGGAAGTATGAGCAGTTCTTC,CASSERSSGKYEQFF
NA,NA,17,TRBJ2-2,TRBV4-1,TGCGCCAGTCAAAAAAGGGGGGGACTCTCGAACACCGGGGAGCTGTTTTTT,CASQKRGGLSNTGELFF
NA,NA,15,TRBJ1-1,TRBV9,TGTGCCAGCAGCGTAGGTTCAGGGCCGAACACTGAAGCTTTCTTT,CASSVGSGPNTEAFF
NA,TRBD1,15,TRBJ1-6,TRBV11-2,TGTGCCAGCACCCTAAATGGACAGGCCCTTTCACCCCTCCACTTT,CASTLNGQALSPLHF
NA,NA,14,TRBJ2-7,TRBV28,TGTGCCAGCAGGCTCTCCGGGACAAACTACGAGCAGTACTTC,CASRLSGTNYEQYF
once,TRBD1,17,TRBJ1-1,TRBV12-5,TGTGCTAGTGGTTTGGTACAGGGGGACGGGATGAACACTGAAGCTTTCTTT,CASGLVQGDGMNTEAFF
NA,TRBD2,16,TRBJ2-7,TRBV30,TGTGCCTGGAGTCAATCCCGGGGACTACGTTCGGAGGAGCAGTACTTC,CAWSQSRGLRSEEQYF